This T cell receptor (beta chain) was captured by sequencing in a study of T cells after yellow fever vaccination. Regarding the study as a whole: Though weaker, the secondary response peaked faster, on day 5 versus 15. Booster samples showed a return of most primary-vaccination clones (roughly 96% CD4, 88% CD8).

5'RACE template switching produced TCR cDNA carrying a universal primer site and UMIs. MiXCR, run by TCRdb on the 5' RACE reads, gives a single entry per CDR3 protein. This table holds fewer than 500,000 distinct CDR3 sequences, 18% found once. Germline trimming cut 7 bases from V and 4 bases from J; bases unmatched to any gene: 6. The CDR3 covers 14 residues. Per the germline V gene, CDR1 is SGHRS and CDR2 is YFSETQ. This clonotype was recorded many times. Its antigen is not identified. The rearrangement joins TRBV5-1 to TRBJ2-1, with 9 positions matching TRBD2. The origin of this receptor is a man aged 18-30 years who received the YFV17D yellow fever vaccine. Source: PBMCs, taken before the yellow fever booster vaccination. The CDR3 nucleotides read TGCGCCAGCGCTCTAGCGGGGAATTACAATGAGCAGTTCTTC. Protein: CASALAGNYNEQFF.